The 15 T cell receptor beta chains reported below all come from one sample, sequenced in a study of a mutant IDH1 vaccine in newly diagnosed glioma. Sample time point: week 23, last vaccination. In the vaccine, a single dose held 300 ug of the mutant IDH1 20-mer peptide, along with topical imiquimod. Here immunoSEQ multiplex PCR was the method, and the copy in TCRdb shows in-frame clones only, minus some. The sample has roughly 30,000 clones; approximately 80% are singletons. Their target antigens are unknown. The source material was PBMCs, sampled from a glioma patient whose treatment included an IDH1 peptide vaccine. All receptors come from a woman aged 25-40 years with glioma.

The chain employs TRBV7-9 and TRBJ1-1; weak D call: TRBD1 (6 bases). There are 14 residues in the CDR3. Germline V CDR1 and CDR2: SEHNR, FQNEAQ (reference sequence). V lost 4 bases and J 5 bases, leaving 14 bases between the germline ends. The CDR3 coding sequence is TGTGCCAGCAGCTCACAGGGATGGAAAACTGAAGCTTTCTTT. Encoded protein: CASSSQGWKTEAFF. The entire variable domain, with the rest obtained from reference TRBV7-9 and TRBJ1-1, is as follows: DTGVSQNPRHKITKRGQNVTFRCDPISEHNRLYWYRQTLGQGPEFLTYFQNEAQLEKSRLLSDRFSAERPKGSFSTLEIQRTEQGDSAMYLCASSSQGWKTEAFFGQGTRLTVV.

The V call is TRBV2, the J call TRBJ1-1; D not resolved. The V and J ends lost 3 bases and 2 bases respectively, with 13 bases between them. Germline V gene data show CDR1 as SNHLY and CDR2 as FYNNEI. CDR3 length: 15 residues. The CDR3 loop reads CASSEQARVNTEAFF. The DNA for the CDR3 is TGTGCCAGCAGTGAGCAGGCGAGGGTAAACACTGAAGCTTTCTTT.

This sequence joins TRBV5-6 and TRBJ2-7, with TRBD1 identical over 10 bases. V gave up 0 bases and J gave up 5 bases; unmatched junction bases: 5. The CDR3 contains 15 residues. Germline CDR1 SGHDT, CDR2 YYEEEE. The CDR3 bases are TGTGCCAGCAGCTTGGCCGACAGGGGGCTCGACGAGCAGTACTTC. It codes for CASSLADRGLDEQYF.

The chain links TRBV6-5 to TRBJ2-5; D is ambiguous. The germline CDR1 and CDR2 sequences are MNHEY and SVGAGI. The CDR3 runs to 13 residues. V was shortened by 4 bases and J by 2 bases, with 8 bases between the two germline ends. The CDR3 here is CASSSRLQETQYF. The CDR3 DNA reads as TGTGCCAGCAGTTCCAGGTTGCAAGAGACCCAGTACTTC.

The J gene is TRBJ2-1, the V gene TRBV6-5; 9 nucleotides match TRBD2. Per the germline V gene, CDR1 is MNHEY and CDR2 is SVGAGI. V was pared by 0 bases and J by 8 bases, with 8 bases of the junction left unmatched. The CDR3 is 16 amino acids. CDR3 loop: CASSYSFAGGPDEQFF. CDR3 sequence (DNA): TGTGCCAGCAGTTACTCCTTCGCGGGGGGGCCTGATGAGCAGTTCTTC.

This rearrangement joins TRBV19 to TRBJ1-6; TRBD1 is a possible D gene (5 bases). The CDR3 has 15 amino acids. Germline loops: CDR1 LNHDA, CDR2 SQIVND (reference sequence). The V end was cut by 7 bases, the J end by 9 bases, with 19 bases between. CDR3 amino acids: CASTSVRGEVSPLHF. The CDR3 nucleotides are TGTGCCAGTACCTCCGTCCGGGGGGAGGTTTCACCCCTCCACTTT.

The CDR3 DNA reads as TGTGCCAGCAGAGGACAGGGGATAGAAGCTTTCTTT. This codes for CASRGQGIEAFF. The V call is TRBV2, the J call TRBJ1-1; 9 nucleotides line up with TRBD1. CDR1 and CDR2 (germline): SNHLY, FYNNEI. V was pared by 6 bases and J by 8 bases, with 4 bases of the junction left unmatched. The CDR3 covers 12 residues. The entire variable domain, with the rest obtained from reference TRBV2 and TRBJ1-1, is as follows: EPEVTQTPSHQVTQMGQEVILRCVPISNHLYFYWYRQILGQKVEFLVSFYNNEISEKSEIFDDQFSVERPDGSNFTLKIRSTKLEDSAMYFCASRGQGIEAFFGQGTRLTVV.

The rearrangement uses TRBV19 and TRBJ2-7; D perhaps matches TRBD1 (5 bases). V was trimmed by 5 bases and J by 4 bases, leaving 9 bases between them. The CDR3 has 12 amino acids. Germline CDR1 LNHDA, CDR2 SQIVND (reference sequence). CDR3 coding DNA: TGTGCCAGTAGTTCTACAGGATACGAGCAGTACTTC. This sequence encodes CASSSTGYEQYF. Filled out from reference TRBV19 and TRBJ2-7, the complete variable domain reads DGGITQSPKYLFRKEGQNVTLSCEQNLNHDAMYWYRQDPGQGLRLIYYSQIVNDFQKGDIAEGYSVSREKKESFPLTVTSAQKNPTAFYLCASSSTGYEQYFGPGTRLTVT.

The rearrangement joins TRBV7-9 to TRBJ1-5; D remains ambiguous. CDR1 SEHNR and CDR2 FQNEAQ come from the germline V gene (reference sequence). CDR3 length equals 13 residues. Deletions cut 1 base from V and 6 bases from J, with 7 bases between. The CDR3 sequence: CASSLGLLQPQHF. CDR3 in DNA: TGTGCCAGCAGCTTAGGGCTCCTTCAGCCCCAGCATTTT.

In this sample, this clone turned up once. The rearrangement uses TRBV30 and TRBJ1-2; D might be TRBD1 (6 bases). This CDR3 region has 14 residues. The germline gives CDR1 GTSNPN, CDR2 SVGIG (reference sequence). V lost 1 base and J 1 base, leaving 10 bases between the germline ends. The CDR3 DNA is TGTGCCTGGAGTGGGACAGCCAATAACTATGGCTACACCTTC. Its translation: CAWSGTANNYGYTF.

CDR3 protein: CATAPGFAYGYTF. The CDR3 DNA sequence: TGTGCTACAGCGCCAGGGTTCGCCTATGGCTACACCTTC. The chain carries TRBV2 and TRBJ1-2; D might be TRBD1 (5 bases). CDR3 length: 13 amino acids. The germline V gene encodes CDR1 SNHLY and CDR2 FYNNEI.

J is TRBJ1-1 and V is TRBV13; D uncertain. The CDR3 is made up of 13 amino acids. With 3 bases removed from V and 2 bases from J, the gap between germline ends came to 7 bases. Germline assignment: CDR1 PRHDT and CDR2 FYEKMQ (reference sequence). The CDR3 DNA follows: TGTGCCAGCAGCTTGTCCAAAAACACTGAAGCTTTCTTT. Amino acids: CASSLSKNTEAFF. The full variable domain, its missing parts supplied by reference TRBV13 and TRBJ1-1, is AAGVIQSPRHLIKEKRETATLKCYPIPRHDTVYWYQQGPGQDPQFLISFYEKMQSDKGSIPDRFSAQQFSDYHSELNMSSLELGDSALYFCASSLSKNTEAFFGQGTRLTVV.

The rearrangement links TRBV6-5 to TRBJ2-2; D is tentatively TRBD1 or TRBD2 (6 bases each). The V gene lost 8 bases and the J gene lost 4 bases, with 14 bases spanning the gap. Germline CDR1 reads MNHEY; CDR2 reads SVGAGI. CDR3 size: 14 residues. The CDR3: CASRGTLGTGELFF. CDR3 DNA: TGTGCCAGCCGCGGGACACTCGGCACCGGGGAGCTGTTTTTT.

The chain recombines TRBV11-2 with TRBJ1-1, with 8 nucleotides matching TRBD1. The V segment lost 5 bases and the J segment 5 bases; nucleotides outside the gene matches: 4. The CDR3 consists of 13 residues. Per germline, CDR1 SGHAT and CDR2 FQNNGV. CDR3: CASSRDRRTEAFF. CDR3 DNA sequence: TGTGCCAGCAGCAGGGACAGGAGGACTGAAGCTTTCTTT.

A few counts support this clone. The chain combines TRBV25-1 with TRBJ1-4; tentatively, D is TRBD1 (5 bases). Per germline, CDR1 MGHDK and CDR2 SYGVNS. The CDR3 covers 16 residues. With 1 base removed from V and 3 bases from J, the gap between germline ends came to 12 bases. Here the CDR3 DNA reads TGTGCCAGCAGTGAATGGGGGGGGTTGGCTAATGAAAAACTGTTTTTT. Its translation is CASSEWGGLANEKLFF.